These T cell receptor beta chains were read from a single sample in a study of CD8+ T cells in alopecia areata. Sequenced by immunoSEQ multiplex PCR; TCRdb stores in-frame clones only, minus some. The table lists about 250,000 clones, around three fifths of them singletons. Sample: CD4+ T cells sorted from blood, taken at approximately week 51, from a patient treated with tofacitinib. The receptors here all came from a human donor with alopecia areata. CDR3s include the opening cysteine and the closing phenylalanine or tryptophan. The D gene is left open where the match is weak. For some rows the clone size is stated as once, few or many, or as a class when expanded; others skip it.

V gene,D gene,J gene,clone size,CDR3 protein,CDR3 DNA
TRBV7-9,TRBD1,TRBJ1-5,-,CASSGQGISQPQHF,TGTGCCAGCAGCGGACAGGGGATCAGCCAGCCCCAGCATTTT
TRBV7-3,-,TRBJ1-2,-,CASSPGRGRAGYTF,TGTGCCAGCAGCCCCGGGCGGGGCAGGGCTGGCTACACCTTC
TRBV6-5,-,TRBJ2-7,-,CASSYTSDGFYEQYF,TGTGCCAGCAGTTACACCTCGGACGGCTTCTACGAGCAGTACTTC
TRBV9,-,TRBJ1-1,few,CASSVRGRGTEAFF,TGTGCCAGCAGTGTCCGGGGCCGGGGCACTGAAGCTTTCTTT
TRBV27,-,TRBJ1-6,-,CASSLGRHSPLHF,TGTGCCAGCAGTTTGGGACGGCATTCACCCCTCCACTTT
TRBV2,TRBD1,TRBJ2-3,-,CASSPDRGGGTDTQYF,TGTGCCAGCAGTCCCGACAGGGGCGGAGGCACAGATACGCAGTATTTT
TRBV2,-,TRBJ2-3,-,CASSENPGPPDTQYF,TGTGCCAGCAGTGAAAATCCAGGGCCCCCAGATACGCAGTATTTT
TRBV30,-,TRBJ1-4,-,CAWSVRGALEKKLFF,TGTGCCTGGAGTGTAAGGGGAGCCCTCGAGAAAAAACTGTTTTTT
TRBV9,-,TRBJ1-4,-,CASSLTFGGKMFF,TGTGCCAGCAGCCTGACATTCGGGGGAAAGATGTTTTTT
TRBV5-1,-,TRBJ1-1,few,CASSNEGDTEAFF,TGCGCCAGCAGCAACGAGGGAGACACTGAAGCTTTCTTT
TRBV5-1,-,TRBJ2-5,once,CASSLINTEETQYF,TGCGCCAGCAGCTTGATAAATACGGAGGAGACCCAGTACTTC
TRBV9,-,TRBJ1-1,-,CASSVLESTEAFF,TGTGCCAGCAGCGTACTGGAGAGCACTGAAGCTTTCTTT
TRBV29-1,-,TRBJ2-3,-,CSVSPGTWEQYF,TGCAGCGTTTCTCCCGGGACCTGGGAGCAGTATTTT
TRBV13,-,TRBJ1-6,-,CASSGPRARGYSPLHF,TGTGCCAGCAGCGGCCCACGGGCCAGGGGTTACTCACCCCTCCACTTT
TRBV7-2,-,TRBJ1-2,-,CASSASGRAGYGYTF,TGTGCCAGCAGCGCCAGCGGCAGGGCGGGCTATGGCTACACCTTC
TRBV30,-,TRBJ1-1,few,CAWSVIPMNTEAFF,TGTGCCTGGAGTGTGATACCGATGAACACTGAAGCTTTCTTT
TRBV5-4,TRBD2,TRBJ2-3,-,CASSYRLAGGPEDTQYF,TGTGCCAGCAGCTACCGACTAGCGGGGGGGCCAGAGGATACGCAGTATTTT
TRBV5-6,-,TRBJ2-2,-,CASSLAGYQDTGELFF,TGTGCCAGCAGCTTGGCCGGGTATCAGGACACCGGGGAGCTGTTTTTT
TRBV2,-,TRBJ2-7,-,CASSGVKNSYEQYF,TGTGCCAGCAGTGGGGTTAAAAACTCCTACGAGCAGTACTTC
TRBV30,-,TRBJ2-2,-,CASPIGGAYTGELFF,TGTGCCTCCCCGATTGGGGGCGCTTACACCGGGGAGCTGTTTTTT
TRBV7-9,TRBD2,TRBJ2-2,-,CASSRGASGPGELFF,TGTGCCAGCAGCCGAGGAGCTAGCGGCCCCGGGGAGCTGTTTTTT
TRBV7-2,TRBD1,TRBJ2-2,-,CASSLRAGQDNTGELFF,TGTGCCAGCAGCTTACGGGCGGGACAGGATAACACCGGGGAGCTGTTTTTT
TRBV5-1,TRBD1,TRBJ2-7,few,CASSLGPGQGYEQYF,TGCGCCAGCAGCTTGGGGCCGGGACAGGGATACGAGCAGTACTTC
TRBV4-1,-,TRBJ2-3,few,CASSLPTDTQYF,TGCGCCAGCAGCCTTCCTACAGATACGCAGTATTTT
TRBV30,-,TRBJ2-7,-,CAWRLASGYEQYF,TGTGCCTGGAGGTTGGCCAGCGGCTACGAGCAGTACTTC
TRBV5-4,-,TRBJ2-5,-,CASSLEAPKETQYF,TGTGCCAGCAGCTTGGAGGCGCCGAAAGAGACCCAGTACTTC
TRBV5-1,-,TRBJ1-6,-,CASSDRNSYNSPLHF,TGCGCCAGCAGCGATAGGAACTCCTATAATTCACCCCTCCACTTT
TRBV11-2,-,TRBJ2-1,-,CASSLGPGGSYNEQFF,TGTGCCAGCAGCTTAGGGCCCGGAGGCTCCTACAATGAGCAGTTCTTC
TRBV19,-,TRBJ2-4,-,CASTMAGLGNQYF,TGTGCCAGTACCATGGCTGGGTTGGGGAATCAGTACTTC
TRBV6-5,-,TRBJ1-3,few,CASQAGNTIYF,TGTGCCAGCCAGGCCGGAAACACCATATATTTT
TRBV11-2,-,TRBJ2-5,-,CASSLSFQETQYF,TGTGCCAGCAGCTTATCCTTTCAAGAGACCCAGTACTTC
TRBV4-2,TRBD2,TRBJ2-1,-,CASSQEGRGSYNEQFF,TGTGCCAGCAGCCAAGAGGGGCGGGGGTCCTACAATGAGCAGTTCTTC
TRBV29-1,-,TRBJ2-5,-,CSVEDRASRVLETQYF,TGCAGCGTTGAAGATAGGGCTAGCAGAGTCCTAGAGACCCAGTACTTC
TRBV15,TRBD2,TRBJ2-7,-,CATSRALAGRDEQYF,TGTGCCACCAGCAGAGCACTAGCGGGGAGGGACGAGCAGTACTTC
TRBV2,-,TRBJ2-5,-,CASSRGLETQYF,TGTGCCAGCAGCCGGGGGCTGGAGACCCAGTACTTC
TRBV2,TRBD2,TRBJ2-5,once,CASTRLLAGGETQYF,TGTGCCAGCACGAGACTATTAGCGGGAGGAGAGACCCAGTACTTC
TRBV2,TRBD1,TRBJ1-2,-,CASQDRVGPTF,TGTGCCAGCCAGGACAGGGTAGGTCCCACCTTC
TRBV29-1,-,TRBJ2-5,-,CSVRPTEETQYF,TGCAGCGTCCGACCCACGGAAGAGACCCAGTACTTC
TRBV9,-,TRBJ1-2,few,CASSASDSYGYTF,TGTGCCAGCAGCGCCTCGGACAGCTATGGCTACACCTTC
TRBV6-5,-,TRBJ2-2,-,CASSRSGELFF,TGTGCCAGCAGCCGGTCCGGGGAGCTGTTTTTT
TRBV7-2,TRBD1,TRBJ2-3,-,CASSFGTGSDTQYF,TGTGCCAGCAGCTTCGGGACAGGGTCAGATACGCAGTATTTT
TRBV2,-,TRBJ1-5,-,CASRERAEGWGNQPQHF,TGTGCCAGCAGAGAAAGGGCTGAGGGCTGGGGCAATCAGCCCCAGCATTTT
TRBV9,TRBD2,TRBJ2-2,-,CASSPQGLAGATNTGELFF,TGTGCCAGCAGCCCCCAGGGACTAGCGGGGGCCACGAACACCGGGGAGCTGTTTTTT
TRBV25-1,-,TRBJ1-6,-,CASSDPPGSPLHF,TGTGCCAGCAGTGATCCCCCGGGTTCACCCCTCCACTTT
TRBV19,-,TRBJ1-1,-,CASSIDSYMNTEAFF,TGTGCCAGTAGTATCGACAGCTACATGAACACTGAAGCTTTCTTT
TRBV30,-,TRBJ2-3,-,CAWSVGATSTDTQYF,TGTGCCTGGAGTGTAGGCGCTACTAGCACAGATACGCAGTATTTT
TRBV29-1,-,TRBJ1-1,-,CSVGNSVNTEAFF,TGCAGCGTTGGAAACAGCGTGAACACTGAAGCTTTCTTT
TRBV4-1,-,TRBJ2-7,few,CASSQVAGEQYF,TGCGCCAGCAGCCAAGTGGCCGGCGAGCAGTACTTC
TRBV5-6,TRBD2,TRBJ2-1,-,CASSSTPRLAEQFF,TGTGCCAGCAGCTCCACTCCCCGACTAGCGGAGCAGTTCTTC
TRBV7-2,TRBD2,TRBJ2-5,-,CASSLARGGRETQYF,TGTGCCAGCAGCTTAGCGCGGGGGGGCCGAGAGACCCAGTACTTC
TRBV6-5,-,TRBJ2-1,-,CASSSGYNEQFF,TGTGCCAGCAGTTCAGGGTACAATGAGCAGTTCTTC
TRBV9,-,TRBJ2-5,-,CASSVGGQGPPGETQYF,TGTGCCAGCAGCGTAGGGGGGCAGGGCCCCCCGGGGGAGACCCAGTACTTC
TRBV29-1,-,TRBJ2-7,-,CSATGASQEQYF,TGCAGCGCGACCGGTGCATCCCAAGAGCAGTACTTC
TRBV7-9,TRBD1,TRBJ1-6,few,CASSLTGDNSPLHF,TGTGCCAGCAGCTTGACAGGGGATAATTCACCCCTCCACTTT
TRBV10-2,TRBD1,TRBJ1-1,-,CASSKGQGTTEAFF,TGCGCCAGCAGTAAGGGACAGGGAACCACTGAAGCTTTCTTT
TRBV30,-,TRBJ2-5,-,CACLLSGHKETQYF,TGTGCCTGCCTGCTTTCGGGACACAAAGAGACCCAGTACTTC
TRBV7-2,-,TRBJ1-4,once,CASSLARIGEKLFF,TGTGCCAGCAGCTTAGCGCGAATCGGTGAAAAACTGTTTTTT